Following are 19 T cell receptor beta chains from one sample sequenced in a study of blood T cell repertoires in COVID-19. Method: immunoSEQ multiplex PCR; TCRdb's copy keeps in-frame clones and lacks some. The profile shows approximately 250,000 clones, 86% of them singletons. The sequenced sample was peripheral blood. These receptors were obtained from a man aged 25-40 years with active or convalescent COVID-19.

V and J are TRBV9 and TRBJ2-3; 8 positions agree with TRBD1. CDR1 is SGDLS, CDR2 YYNGEE, per germline. The ends lost 4 bases at V and 0 bases at J; junction bases unmatched: 7. The CDR3 consists of 16 residues. The DNA of the CDR3 is TGTGCCAGCAGCCCCCGGACAGGGACTAGCACAGATACGCAGTATTTT. The encoded protein is CASSPRTGTSTDTQYF.

This sequence joins TRBV5-6 and TRBJ2-7; possible D gene TRBD2, 7 bases. Germline CDR1 and CDR2: SGHDT and YYEEEE. Trimming stripped 0 bases from V and 0 bases from J, with 10 bases between. This CDR3 region has 15 residues. The CDR3 bases are TGTGCCAGCAGCTTGGACGGGGGGCTCTCCTACGAGCAGTACTTC. It translates to CASSLDGGLSYEQYF.

The count of this clone is one. This chain links TRBV5-5 with TRBJ2-2; tentatively, D is TRBD1 (5 bases). Germline V lookup: CDR1 SGHKS, CDR2 YYEKEE (reference sequence). With 3 bases removed from V and 2 bases from J, the gap between germline ends came to 14 bases. The CDR3 has 16 residues. The CDR3 protein is CASSYYRLTNTGELFF. CDR3 nucleotide sequence: TGTGCCAGCAGCTACTACAGGTTGACAAACACCGGGGAGCTGTTTTTT.

The V and J genes are TRBV9 and TRBJ2-1; TRBD2 matches at 8 bases. Germline CDR1 is SGDLS and CDR2 is YYNGEE. The CDR3 contains 16 residues. Losses at the gene ends were 0 bases for V and 7 bases for J; bases not matched to a gene: 9. In DNA form, the CDR3 reads TGTGCCAGCAGCGTAGGTGTTGGCGGGGGGCAGAATGAGCAGTTCTTC. This encodes CASSVGVGGGQNEQFF.

This clone was seen only a few times. V usage is TRBV4-2 and J usage is TRBJ2-1, with 13 bases lining up with TRBD2. The CDR3 length is 15 residues. V was pared by 1 base and J by 7 bases, with 1 base of the junction left unmatched. Germline V gene sequence: CDR1 LGHNA, CDR2 YNFKEQ. CDR3 DNA sequence: TGTGCCAGCAGCCAAGGGACTAGCGGGGGTAATGAGCAGTTCTTC. Protein sequence: CASSQGTSGGNEQFF.

V and J are TRBV6-6 and TRBJ1-1, with TRBD1 as a possible D gene (5 bases). The germline V and J ends were trimmed by 7 bases and 3 bases, with 21 bases remaining between them. Germline CDR1 is MNHNY and CDR2 is SVGAGI (reference sequence). The CDR3 is made up of 16 amino acids. CDR3 sequence: CASNPRWGVEYTEAFF. CDR3 DNA: TGTGCCAGCAACCCGCGGTGGGGGGTTGAGTACACTGAAGCTTTCTTT.

This chain links TRBV6-6 with TRBJ1-6; D perhaps matches TRBD1 (5 bases). Germline lookup yields CDR1 MNHNY and CDR2 SVGAGI (reference sequence). Trimming cost V 6 bases and J 9 bases, with 12 bases left between them. The CDR3 runs 13 residues. The CDR3 sequence: CASRDTDASPLHF. The CDR3 DNA reads TGTGCCAGCAGGGACACGGACGCTTCACCCCTCCACTTT.

J is TRBJ1-4 and V is TRBV4-2, with D unresolved. The germline V gene encodes CDR1 LGHNA and CDR2 YNFKEQ. This CDR3 is built from 16 residues. V lost 0 bases, J lost 1 base, and 9 bases lay in between. Here the CDR3 reads CASSQDRHRTNEKLFF. CDR3 sequence (DNA): TGTGCCAGCAGCCAAGACAGGCACAGAACTAATGAAAAACTGTTTTTT.

This clone came up a few times. The gene calls are TRBV5-6 and TRBJ2-1; 11 nucleotides align to TRBD2. Germline V CDR1 and CDR2: SGHDT, YYEEEE. V shed 4 bases, J shed 0 bases, and the junction held 6 bases outside the gene matches. There are 17 residues in the CDR3. CDR3 residues: CASSPGLAETSYNEQFF. The CDR3 DNA is TGTGCCAGCAGCCCGGGACTAGCGGAAACCTCCTACAATGAGCAGTTCTTC.

V gene TRBV5-1 combines with J gene TRBJ2-7; the match to TRBD2 covers 10 bases. Trimming removed 4 bases from V and 2 bases from J; junction bases left unmatched: 6. The CDR3 contains 15 residues. Germline-derived CDR1 and CDR2 are SGHRS and YFSETQ. The CDR3 spells CASSLGLANPYEQYF. In nucleotides, the CDR3 is TGCGCCAGCAGCCTGGGACTAGCGAACCCCTACGAGCAGTACTTC.

The chain joins TRBV5-1 to TRBJ2-3; D gene ambiguous. V lost 3 bases, J lost 6 bases, and 8 bases lay in between. The germline V gene has CDR1 SGHRS and CDR2 YFSETQ. CDR3 length: 12 amino acids. The CDR3 protein is CASSSVSDTQYF. CDR3 DNA sequence: TGCGCCAGCAGCTCGGTATCGGATACGCAGTATTTT.

The chain recombines TRBV7-9 with TRBJ1-4, with TRBD1 matching 9 bases. Looked up from germline, CDR1 is SEHNR and CDR2 is FQNEAQ (reference sequence). Trimming at V came to 5 bases and at J to 8 bases, leaving 6 bases not matched to a gene. The CDR3 loop spans 14 amino acids. The CDR3 coding sequence is TGTGCCAGCAGCACCACAGGGGGCAGGGAAAAACTGTTTTTT. Translation: CASSTTGGREKLFF.

This clone was counted a single time. The gene calls are TRBV27 and TRBJ1-2, with 10 bases that match TRBD1. CDR1 and CDR2 from the germline V gene are MNHEY and SMNVEV (reference sequence). Germline trimming cut 3 bases from V and 5 bases from J; bases unmatched to any gene: 3. The CDR3 is 14 amino acids. The CDR3 is CASSFGTGEYGYTF. The CDR3 DNA reads TGTGCCAGCAGTTTCGGGACAGGGGAGTATGGCTACACCTTC.

Note on this clone: Additional DNA sequences in this sample encode the identical CDR3. The chain is built from TRBV6-5 and TRBJ1-2; 10 bases align to TRBD1. Trimming cost V 6 bases and J 2 bases; bases outside gene matches: 3. The CDR3 is 14 residues long. Germline V CDR1 and CDR2: MNHEY, SVGAGI. The CDR3 protein is CASRGQGLNYGYTF. DNA of the CDR3: TGTGCCAGCAGGGGACAGGGGTTGAACTATGGCTACACCTTC.

The rearrangement links TRBV27 to TRBJ2-7; 7 nucleotides align to TRBD1. The V gene's germline CDR1 is MNHEY and CDR2 SMNVEV (reference sequence). Unmatched junction bases numbered 7, after V lost 5 bases and J lost 3 bases. This CDR3 is 14 amino acids long. The CDR3 bases are TGTGCCAGCAGTGCCTGGGACAGAAACTACGAGCAGTACTTC. The encoded protein is CASSAWDRNYEQYF.

V gene TRBV29-1 combines with J gene TRBJ2-3; D is ambiguous. The CDR3 runs to 13 residues. Per germline, CDR1 SQVTM and CDR2 ANQGSEA. Trimming removed 6 bases at V and 0 bases at J, with 10 bases between. CDR3 amino acids: CSVTPESTDTQYF. The CDR3 nucleotides are TGCAGCGTGACACCCGAGAGCACAGATACGCAGTATTTT.

The V call is TRBV11-3, the J call TRBJ2-7, with TRBD1 matching 10 bases. Germline V gives CDR1 SGHNT, CDR2 YENEEA. Losses at the gene ends were 6 bases for V and 4 bases for J; bases not matched to a gene: 21. The CDR3 has 19 residues. CDR3 sequence: CASRKRDRDRGQQFYEQYF. Written as DNA, the CDR3 is TGTGCCAGCAGGAAACGCGACCGGGACAGGGGCCAACAATTTTACGAGCAGTACTTC.

The chain employs TRBV11-2 and TRBJ1-2, with TRBD1 matching 9 bases. The CDR3 totals 15 residues. Germline loops: CDR1 SGHAT, CDR2 FQNNGV. Losses at the gene ends were 6 bases for V and 4 bases for J; bases not matched to a gene: 9. CDR3 nucleotide sequence: TGTGCCAGCAGACAAACCGGGACAGGGATCTATGGCTACACCTTC. Its translation: CASRQTGTGIYGYTF.

Comment on this clone: Relative to the germline gene, one junction end is altered; a read error may explain this. The chain is built from TRBV6-1 and TRBJ1-5, with D unclear. Germline loops: CDR1 MNHNS, CDR2 SASEGT. There are 15 residues in the CDR3. CDR3 nucleotide sequence: TGTGCCAGCCGTGACATACTAACGGGTAGTCAGCCCCAGCATTTT. Amino acid sequence: CASRDILTGSQPQHF.